This section outlines one TCR beta chain sequence together with its context. The data are from a study of T cells after somatic rescue of genetic block. Germline CDR1 MNHEY, CDR2 SVGAGI. This CDR3 comprises 14 residues. V shed 6 bases and J 2 bases; nucleotides not matched to a gene: 4. Sequencing was performed with immunoSEQ multiplex PCR; in TCRdb, only in-frame clones are kept and a portion is missing. The table has 110,000 or so clones, about 93% seen once. The chain has TRBV6-5 and TRBJ1-1, with TRBD1 matching over 9 bases. This TCR was recovered from a woman aged 18-29 years. Input material: peripheral blood mononuclear cells (PBMCs). CDR3 amino acids: CASRTDRGNTEAFF. The CDR3 DNA sequence: TGTGCCAGCAGAACGGACAGGGGTAACACTGAAGCTTTCTTT.